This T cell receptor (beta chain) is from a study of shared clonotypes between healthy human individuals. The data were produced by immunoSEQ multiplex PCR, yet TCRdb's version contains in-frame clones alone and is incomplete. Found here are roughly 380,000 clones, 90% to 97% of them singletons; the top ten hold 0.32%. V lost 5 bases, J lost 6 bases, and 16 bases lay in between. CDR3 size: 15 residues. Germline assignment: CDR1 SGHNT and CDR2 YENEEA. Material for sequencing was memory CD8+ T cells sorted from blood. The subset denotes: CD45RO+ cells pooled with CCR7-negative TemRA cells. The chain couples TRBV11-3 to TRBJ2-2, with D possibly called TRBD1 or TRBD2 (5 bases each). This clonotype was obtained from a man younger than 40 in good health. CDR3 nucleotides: TGTGCCAGCAGCCCAGCTCACCGGGGCGCCGGGGAGCTGTTTTTT. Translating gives CASSPAHRGAGELFF.